The rows below give T cell receptor beta chains drawn from one sample of a study of T cell responses to AZD1222 COVID-19 vaccine. TCRdb's table, derived via immunoSEQ multiplex PCR, lists solely in-frame clones and lacks some. The table lists 45,000 to 55,000 clones, around 85% of them singletons, with less than 7% in the top ten. The input for sequencing was peripheral blood, taken 28 days after the second AZD1222 dose. The receptors come from an adult who received the AZD1222 COVID-19 vaccine. The CDR3 runs from the conserved cysteine through the conserved F or W. A D gene is named only where the DNA matches it firmly. Clone size is stated in some rows and not others, as once, few, many or a class when expanded.

abundance,len,d_gene,v_gene,j_gene,CDR3aa,CDR3nt
.,13,.,TRBV2,TRBJ2-1,CASSRDWRNEQFF,TGTGCCAGCAGTAGGGACTGGAGGAATGAGCAGTTCTTC
.,16,.,TRBV21-1,TRBJ1-5,CASSTEAGRYNQPQHF,TGTGCCAGCAGCACGGAGGCGGGGAGGTACAATCAGCCCCAGCATTTT
.,16,TRBD2,TRBV11-3,TRBJ2-1,CASSLDGREGQDEQFF,TGTGCCAGCAGCTTAGATGGGCGGGAGGGCCAGGATGAGCAGTTCTTC
.,16,TRBD2,TRBV28,TRBJ2-7,CASRAETSGSGYEQYF,TGTGCCAGCAGGGCGGAGACTAGCGGGAGCGGATACGAGCAGTACTTC
.,15,.,TRBV19,TRBJ2-5,CASSITVLSQETQYF,TGTGCCAGTAGTATAACCGTTTTATCCCAAGAGACCCAGTACTTC
.,17,TRBD2,TRBV5-4,TRBJ2-2,CASSFGSGRGATGELFF,TGTGCCAGCAGCTTCGGGAGCGGGAGGGGGGCTACCGGGGAGCTGTTTTTT
.,14,.,TRBV5-1,TRBJ2-6,CASEDPGGANVLTF,TGCGCCAGCGAAGACCCCGGTGGGGCCAACGTCCTGACTTTC
.,13,TRBD2,TRBV6-1,TRBJ2-7,CASSEGTSYEQYF,TGTGCCAGCAGTGAAGGGACTAGCTACGAGCAGTACTTC
.,13,.,TRBV5-5,TRBJ2-2,CASSLVAPGELFF,TGTGCCAGCAGCTTGGTCGCCCCCGGGGAGCTGTTTTTT
.,14,.,TRBV10-3,TRBJ2-5,CAISARPGQETQYF,TGTGCCATCAGTGCCAGGCCGGGGCAAGAGACCCAGTACTTC
.,14,TRBD1,TRBV27,TRBJ2-7,CASSSPGQVYEQYF,TGTGCCAGCAGTTCCCCGGGACAGGTTTACGAGCAGTACTTC
.,15,TRBD2,TRBV15,TRBJ2-1,CATSSPGLADNEQFF,TGTGCCACCAGCAGCCCGGGACTAGCGGACAATGAGCAGTTCTTC
.,16,TRBD2,TRBV28,TRBJ2-1,CASSLGLAPPNNEQFF,TGTGCCAGCAGTTTGGGACTAGCGCCACCAAACAATGAGCAGTTCTTC
.,13,.,TRBV27,TRBJ1-5,CASSLWGDQPQHF,TGTGCCAGCAGCCTATGGGGGGATCAGCCCCAGCATTTT
once,13,.,TRBV18,TRBJ2-7,CASSPAAAYEQYF,TGTGCCAGCTCACCCGCTGCGGCCTACGAGCAGTACTTC
.,14,.,TRBV7-2,TRBJ2-7,CASSQPPRTYEQYF,TGTGCCAGCAGCCAGCCCCCCCGAACCTACGAGCAGTACTTC
.,15,.,TRBV3-1/TRBV3-2,TRBJ1-1,CASSQGIGRGREAFF,TGTGCCAGCAGCCAAGGGATAGGAAGGGGGAGGGAAGCTTTCTTT
few,11,.,TRBV11-3,TRBJ2-7,CASSLVGEQYF,TGTGCCAGCAGCTTAGTCGGAGAGCAGTACTTC
.,13,TRBD1,TRBV7-6,TRBJ2-7,CASSVRGLDEQYF,TGTGCCAGCAGCGTCAGGGGGCTCGACGAGCAGTACTTC
.,15,TRBD1,TRBV7-2,TRBJ1-2,CASTPPDRGNYGYTF,TGTGCCAGCACCCCCCCCGACAGGGGGAACTATGGCTACACCTTC
.,13,.,TRBV27,TRBJ1-1,CASSLGLRTEAFF,TGTGCCAGCAGTTTGGGACTTCGGACTGAAGCTTTCTTT
.,15,TRBD1,TRBV6-5,TRBJ1-1,CASSSVDRGGTEAFF,TGTGCCAGCAGTTCTGTAGACAGGGGGGGGACTGAAGCTTTCTTT